The rows below give T cell receptor beta chains drawn from one sample of a study of cytotoxic CD8 clonotypes in ibrutinib-treated CLL. Profiling relied on immunoSEQ multiplex PCR, and the TCRdb table lists in-frame clones only, not all of them. The sample consists of approximately 200,000 clones, about two thirds of them appearing once. The input for sequencing was PBMCs, taken after 24 months of ibrutinib treatment. Every receptor here comes from a human donor with chronic lymphocytic leukemia. Each CDR3 is given with its conserved first and last residue. D genes are given only for firm matches.

.	TRBV11-3	CASSSTTRGAPAGANVLTF
TRBD2	TRBV11-2	CASSLRIAGVDNEQFF
.	TRBV7-3	CASTSSPANTEAFF
TRBD2	TRBV7-6	CASSLGLAGSYNEQFF
.	TRBV18	CASSPLPVDTQYF
.	TRBV27	CASSEPLLGAADTQYF
.	TRBV6-5	CASTRTARTGELFF
.	TRBV10-1	CASSEWQGINYGYTF
TRBD1	TRBV7-7	CASSAGTAYEQYF
.	TRBV30	CAWSAGDYTEAFF
.	TRBV7-6	CASSLGPGSQPQHF
.	TRBV5-4	CASSPSGPFMNTQYF
.	TRBV15	CATSRVVSEAFF
.	TRBV5-6	CASSLARAPGANVLTF
TRBD1	TRBV25-1	CASSDPGTGNYGYTF
TRBD2	TRBV4-2	CASSGYGLAGGRLNTQYF
TRBD1	TRBV6-5	CASSRQGDSTDTQYF